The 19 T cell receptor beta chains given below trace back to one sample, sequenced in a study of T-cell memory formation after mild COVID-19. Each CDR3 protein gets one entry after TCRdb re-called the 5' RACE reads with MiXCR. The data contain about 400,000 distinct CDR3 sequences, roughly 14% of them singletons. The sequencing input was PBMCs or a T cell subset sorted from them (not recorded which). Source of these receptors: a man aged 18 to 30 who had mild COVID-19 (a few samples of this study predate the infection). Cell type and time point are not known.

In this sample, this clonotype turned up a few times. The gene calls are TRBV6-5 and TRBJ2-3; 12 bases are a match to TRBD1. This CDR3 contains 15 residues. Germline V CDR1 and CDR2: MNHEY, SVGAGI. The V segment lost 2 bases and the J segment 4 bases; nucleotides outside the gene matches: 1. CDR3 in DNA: TGTGCCAGCAGTTACGGGACAGGGGGCGCAGATACGCAGTATTTT. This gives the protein CASSYGTGGADTQYF.

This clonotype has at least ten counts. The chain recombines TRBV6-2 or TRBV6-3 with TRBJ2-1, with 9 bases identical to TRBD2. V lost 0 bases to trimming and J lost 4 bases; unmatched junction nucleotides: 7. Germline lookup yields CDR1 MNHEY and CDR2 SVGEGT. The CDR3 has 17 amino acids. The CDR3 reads CASSYSAPSGVYNEQFF. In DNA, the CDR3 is TGTGCCAGCAGTTACTCGGCCCCTAGCGGGGTATACAATGAGCAGTTCTTC.

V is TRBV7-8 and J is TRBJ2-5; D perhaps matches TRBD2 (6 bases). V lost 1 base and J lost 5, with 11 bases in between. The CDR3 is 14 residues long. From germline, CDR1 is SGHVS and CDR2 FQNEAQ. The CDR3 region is CASSLETSSETQYF. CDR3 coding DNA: TGTGCCAGCAGCTTAGAAACTAGCTCCGAGACCCAGTACTTC.

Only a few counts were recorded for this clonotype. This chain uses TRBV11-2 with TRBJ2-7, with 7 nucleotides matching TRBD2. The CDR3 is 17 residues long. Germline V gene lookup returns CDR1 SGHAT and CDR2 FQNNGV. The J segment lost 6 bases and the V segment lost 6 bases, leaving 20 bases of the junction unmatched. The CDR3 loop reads CASSLLQSGAGKGEQYF. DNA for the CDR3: TGTGCCAGCAGTTTACTCCAGTCTGGAGCGGGGAAGGGCGAGCAGTACTTC.

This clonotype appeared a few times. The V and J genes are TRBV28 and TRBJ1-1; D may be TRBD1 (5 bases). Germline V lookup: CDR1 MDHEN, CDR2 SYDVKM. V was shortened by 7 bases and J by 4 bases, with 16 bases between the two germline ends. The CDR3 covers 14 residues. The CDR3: CASTFPGRGTEAFF. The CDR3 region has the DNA TGTGCCAGCACCTTCCCCGGGAGGGGCACTGAAGCTTTCTTT.

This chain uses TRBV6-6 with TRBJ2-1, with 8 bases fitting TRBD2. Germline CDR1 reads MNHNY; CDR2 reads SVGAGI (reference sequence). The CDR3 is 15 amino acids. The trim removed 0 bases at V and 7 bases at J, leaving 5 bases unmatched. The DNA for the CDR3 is TGTGCCAGCAGTTACTCCGAGGGCGGGGGGAATGAGCAGTTCTTC. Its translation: CASSYSEGGGNEQFF.

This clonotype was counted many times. CDR3 sequence: CSAPLVARWSSYNEQFF. The DNA of the CDR3 is TGCAGTGCTCCCCTCGTCGCAAGGTGGAGCTCCTACAATGAGCAGTTCTTC. The V and J genes are TRBV20-1 and TRBJ2-1; the D is unclear. CDR3 length: 17 residues. Germline V lookup: CDR1 DFQATT, CDR2 SNEGSKA (reference sequence). V was cut by 5 bases and J by 0 bases, with 20 bases left in between.

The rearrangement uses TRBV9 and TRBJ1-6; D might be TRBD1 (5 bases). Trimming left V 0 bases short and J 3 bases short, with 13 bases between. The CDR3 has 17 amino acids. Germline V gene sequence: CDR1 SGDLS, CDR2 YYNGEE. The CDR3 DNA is TGTGCCAGCAGCGTAGAGCCCCTAGGGGTCTATAATTCACCCCTCCACTTT. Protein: CASSVEPLGVYNSPLHF.

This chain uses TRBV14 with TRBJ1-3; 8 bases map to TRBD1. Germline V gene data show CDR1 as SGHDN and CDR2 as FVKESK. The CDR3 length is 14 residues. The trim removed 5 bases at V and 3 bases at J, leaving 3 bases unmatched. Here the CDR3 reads CASSGQGGGNTIYF. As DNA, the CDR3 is TGTGCCAGCAGCGGACAGGGAGGTGGAAACACCATATATTTT. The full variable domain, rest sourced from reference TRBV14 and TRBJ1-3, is EAGVTQFPSHSVIEKGQTVTLRCDPISGHDNLYWYRRVMGKEIKFLLHFVKESKQDESGMPNNRFLAERTGGTYSTLKVQPAELEDSGVYFCASSGQGGGNTIYFGEGSWLTVV.

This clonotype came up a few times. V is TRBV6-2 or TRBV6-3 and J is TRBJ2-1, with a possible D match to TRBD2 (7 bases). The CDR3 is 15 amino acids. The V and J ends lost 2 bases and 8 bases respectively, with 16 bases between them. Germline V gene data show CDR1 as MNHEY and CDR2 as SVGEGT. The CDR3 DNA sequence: TGTGCCAGCAGTTACCCTAGGGGGGGCCGCGATGAGCAGTTCTTC. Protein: CASSYPRGGRDEQFF.

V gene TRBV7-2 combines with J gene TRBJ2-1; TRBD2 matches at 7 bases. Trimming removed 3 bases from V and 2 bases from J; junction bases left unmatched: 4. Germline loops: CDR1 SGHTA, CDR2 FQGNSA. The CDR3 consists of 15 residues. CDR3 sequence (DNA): TGTGCCAGCAGCTTTGGACTAGAGGCCTACAATGAGCAGTTCTTC. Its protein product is CASSFGLEAYNEQFF. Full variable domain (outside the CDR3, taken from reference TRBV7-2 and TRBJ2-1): GAGVSQSPSNKVTEKGKDVELRCDPISGHTALYWYRQSLGQGLEFLIYFQGNSAPDKSGLPSDRFSAERTGGSVSTLTIQRTQQEDSAVYLCASSFGLEAYNEQFFGPGTRLTVL.

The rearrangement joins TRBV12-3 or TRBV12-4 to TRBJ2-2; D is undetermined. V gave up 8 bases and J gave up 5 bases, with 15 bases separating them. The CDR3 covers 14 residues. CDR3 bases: TGTGCCAGCCTCGGGCCAGGTAGTACCGGGGAGCTGTTTTTT. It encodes CASLGPGSTGELFF.

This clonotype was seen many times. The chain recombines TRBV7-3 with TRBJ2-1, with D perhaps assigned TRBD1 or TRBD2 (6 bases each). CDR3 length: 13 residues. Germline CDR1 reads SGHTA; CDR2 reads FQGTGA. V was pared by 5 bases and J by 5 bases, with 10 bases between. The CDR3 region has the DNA TGTGCCAGCAGCCCGGGGGCAAACAATGAGCAGTTCTTC. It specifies CASSPGANNEQFF.

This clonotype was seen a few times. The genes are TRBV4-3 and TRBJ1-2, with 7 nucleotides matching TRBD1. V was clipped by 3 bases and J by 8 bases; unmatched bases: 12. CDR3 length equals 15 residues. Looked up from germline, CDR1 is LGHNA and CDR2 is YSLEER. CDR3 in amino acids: CASSQELTGVLGYTF. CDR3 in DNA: TGCGCCAGCAGCCAGGAATTAACAGGGGTCCTCGGCTACACCTTC.

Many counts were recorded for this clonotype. For the CDR3, the DNA is TGTGCCAGCAGCCCCTGGACTAGCGGGGGCACAGATACGCAGTATTTT. Translating gives CASSPWTSGGTDTQYF. The rearrangement links TRBV7-6 to TRBJ2-3; 12 bases fit TRBD2. The V and J ends lost 5 bases and 1 base, in that order; junction bases with no gene match: 4. This CDR3 comprises 16 residues. Germline V gene sequence: CDR1 SGHVS, CDR2 FNYEAQ.

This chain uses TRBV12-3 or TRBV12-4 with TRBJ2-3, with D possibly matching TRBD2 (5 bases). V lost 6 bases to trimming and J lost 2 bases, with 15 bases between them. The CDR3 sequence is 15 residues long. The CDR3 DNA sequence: TGTGCCAGCAGCCAAACTGGGAGCCTCACAGATACGCAGTATTTT. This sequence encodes CASSQTGSLTDTQYF.

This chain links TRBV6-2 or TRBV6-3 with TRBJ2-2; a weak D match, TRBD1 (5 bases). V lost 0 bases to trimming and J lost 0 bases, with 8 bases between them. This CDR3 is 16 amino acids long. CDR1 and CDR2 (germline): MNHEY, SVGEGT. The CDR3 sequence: CASSYSAGTNTGELFF. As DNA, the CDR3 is TGTGCCAGCAGTTACTCGGCAGGGACGAACACCGGGGAGCTGTTTTTT.

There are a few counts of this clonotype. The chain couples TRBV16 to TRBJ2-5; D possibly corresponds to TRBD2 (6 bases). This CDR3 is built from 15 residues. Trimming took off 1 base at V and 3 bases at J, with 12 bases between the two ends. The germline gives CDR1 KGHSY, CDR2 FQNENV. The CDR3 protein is CASSQWRVVEETQYF. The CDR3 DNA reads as TGTGCCAGCAGCCAATGGAGGGTTGTAGAAGAGACCCAGTACTTC.

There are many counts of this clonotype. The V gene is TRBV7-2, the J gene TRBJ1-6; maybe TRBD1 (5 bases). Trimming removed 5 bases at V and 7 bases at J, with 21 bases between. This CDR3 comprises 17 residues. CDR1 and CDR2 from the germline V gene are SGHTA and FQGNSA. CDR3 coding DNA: TGTGCCAGCAGCCCATTCTCAACCGGGACGACAAATTCACCCCTCCACTTT. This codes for CASSPFSTGTTNSPLHF.